This TCR beta chain was obtained from a study of T cell repertoires in cytomegalovirus infection. Looking at the study overall: Matching HLA type, along with CMV infection, was indicated by public TCR beta signatures.

In TCRdb, the reads were re-called with MiXCR into one record per CDR3 protein. The repertoire consists of nearly 550,000 distinct CDR3 sequences, with approximately 15% occurring once and the leading ten covering 20% to 30%. From germline, CDR1 is SQVTM and CDR2 ANQGSEA. Unmatched junction bases numbered 8, after V lost 4 bases and J lost 6 bases. The CDR3 sequence is 13 residues long. About this clonotype: Its antigen is currently unknown.

The study's findings and limits: Dominating the ex vivo response were HLA-C-restricted CMV-specific TCR beta clonotypes.

This sequence joins TRBV29-1 and TRBJ1-2; TRBD1 matches 7 bases. The sample consisted of CD8+ T cells from PBMCs. The source is a human donor in good health (CMV status not recorded). Some clones in this sample may be carry-over from other donors' samples. Here the CDR3 DNA reads TGCAGCGTTGGAGAAAAGGGGGCGGATGGCTACACCTTC. Translation: CSVGEKGADGYTF.